This T cell receptor beta chain was captured by sequencing in a study of T-cell memory formation after mild COVID-19. After 5'RACE with constant-segment primers, TCR alpha and TCR beta cDNA libraries carrying sample barcodes and UMIs were obtained. Each CDR3 protein is one row after TCRdb ran MiXCR on the 5' RACE reads. The sample yields more than 450,000 distinct CDR3 sequences, more than 15% seen once. Per the germline V gene, CDR1 is MGHRA and CDR2 is YSYEKL. There are 21 residues in the CDR3. V lost 0 bases to trimming and J lost 0 bases; unmatched junction nucleotides: 16. The sample was PBMCs or a T cell subset sorted from them (not recorded which). The sequence was collected from an adult woman who had mild COVID-19 (a few samples of this study predate the infection). Cell type and time point are not known. The chain joins TRBV4-1 to TRBJ1-5; 8 nucleotides match TRBD1. The CDR3 sequence: CASSQDLWTRGPVNSNQPQHF. The CDR3, as DNA: TGCGCCAGCAGCCAAGATCTTTGGACCAGGGGGCCAGTCAATAGCAATCAGCCCCAGCATTTT.